This TCR beta chain appears in the sequencing data of a study of blood T cell repertoires in COVID-19. The CDR3 is made up of 13 amino acids. Germline CDR1 reads SGDLS; CDR2 reads YYNGEE. V lost 4 bases and J 12 bases, leaving 16 bases between the germline ends. Original methodology: Amplified reference gene primers provided the basis for estimating nucleated cell counts. The table came from immunoSEQ multiplex PCR; TCRdb's copy has only in-frame clones and leaves some out. D and trimming come from the DNA, and the V and J calls and clone size come from that table. This table has approximately 300,000 clones, around 87% appearing once.

Sequencing was carried out using peripheral blood. The sequence derives from a middle-aged man with active or convalescent COVID-19. The chain joins TRBV9 to TRBJ1-4; D not resolved. CDR3 residues: CASSRGGWEELFF. DNA for the CDR3: TGTGCCAGCAGCCGGGGAGGATGGGAGGAACTGTTTTTT.